A selection of T cell receptor beta chains follows, all from one sample in a study of T cells after posttransplantation cyclophosphamide. The assay was immunoSEQ multiplex PCR, and TCRdb's table has in-frame clones only and misses some. Of 10,000 to 13,000 clones detected, around 96% appear once; the ten largest clones hold around 0.3%. Sequencing was performed on naive CD8+ T cells sorted from PBMCs. All receptors derive from a man aged 30 to 45 in good health and a related stem cell transplant donor. Each CDR3 is given with its conserved first and last residue. D genes are given only for firm matches. Clone size is stated in some rows and not others, as once, few, many or a class when expanded.

abundance	v_gene	j_gene	len	d_gene	CDR3nt	CDR3aa
.	TRBV7-3	TRBJ2-3	16	TRBD2	TGTGCCAGCAGCCCCATAAGCGGGGGGGCCAAAGATACGCAGTATTTT	CASSPISGGAKDTQYF
.	TRBV13	TRBJ1-2	15	.	TGTGCCAGCAGCTTAGGCAAGGGACTAAACTATGGCTACACCTTC	CASSLGKGLNYGYTF
.	TRBV5-1	TRBJ2-7	16	.	TGCGCCAGCAGCTTGGGGCTCGGGTTACCCTCCTACGAGCAGTACTTC	CASSLGLGLPSYEQYF
.	TRBV18	TRBJ1-2	15	.	TGTGCCAGCTCACCTGGCGGGGATGGTGACTATGGCTACACCTTC	CASSPGGDGDYGYTF
.	TRBV7-9	TRBJ2-1	13	.	TGTGCCAGCAGCTTCCCTGACGGCCCGGGGCAGTTCTTC	CASSFPDGPGQFF
few	TRBV11-2	TRBJ1-1	16	.	TGTGCCAGCAGCTACCCCCGAGGGCCGAGCAACACTGAAGCTTTCTTT	CASSYPRGPSNTEAFF
.	TRBV27	TRBJ1-2	15	TRBD1	TGTGCCAGCAGTCCCCGGACAGGGAGAATCTATGGCTACACCTTC	CASSPRTGRIYGYTF
.	TRBV7-9	TRBJ2-7	14	.	TGTGCCAGCAGTCAGAGCGAGACGTCCTACGAGCAGTACTTC	CASSQSETSYEQYF
once	TRBV11-2	TRBJ1-4	16	TRBD1	TGTGCCAGCAGCTACTCGACAGGGGGCGCCGAAGAAAAACTGTTTTTT	CASSYSTGGAEEKLFF
.	TRBV19	TRBJ1-5	18	TRBD1	TGTGCCAGTAGTATTGGGGACAGGGGTTCTTATAGCAATCAGCCCCAGCATTTT	CASSIGDRGSYSNQPQHF
.	TRBV7-9	TRBJ1-1	12	.	TGTGCCAGCAGCTCCGGGGAGGGGACCGCTTTCTTT	CASSSGEGTAFF
.	TRBV28	TRBJ2-7	12	.	TGTGCCAGCAGCCCAGACAAGCAAGAGCAGTACTTC	CASSPDKQEQYF
.	TRBV7-6	TRBJ1-5	14	TRBD1	TGTGCCAGCAGCTTGACAGGGGGAGGACAGCCCCAGCATTTT	CASSLTGGGQPQHF
.	TRBV28	TRBJ1-6	13	.	TGTGCCAGCAGTTCCGGGGGTAATCCACCCCTCCACTTT	CASSSGGNPPLHF
.	TRBV5-1	TRBJ2-7	14	TRBD1	TGCGCCAGCAGCCGACAGGGGCCAGCCTACGAGCAGTACTTC	CASSRQGPAYEQYF
.	TRBV7-3	TRBJ2-1	13	.	TGTGCCAGCAGCTTAATTTGGGGCGATGAGCAGTTCTTC	CASSLIWGDEQFF
.	TRBV7-8	TRBJ2-3	14	.	TGTGCTACTACCGGATTCCCGAACACAGATACGCAGTATTTT	CATTGFPNTDTQYF
.	TRBV7-9	TRBJ1-1	12	.	TGTGCCAGCAGCTTAGGGCCATCTGAAGCTTTCTTT	CASSLGPSEAFF
.	TRBV7-9	TRBJ2-5	14	.	TGTGCCAGCAGGTCGGACAGCCTTCAAGAGACCCAGTACTTC	CASRSDSLQETQYF
.	TRBV7-9	TRBJ1-6	12	TRBD1	TGTGCCAGCAGTCGGGACAGTTGGAACCTCCACTTT	CASSRDSWNLHF
once	TRBV7-9	TRBJ1-1	13	.	TGTGCCAGCAGCCCGGGCCGGGGGACTGAAGCTTTCTTT	CASSPGRGTEAFF
.	TRBV18	TRBJ2-1	14	TRBD1	TGTGCCAGCTCACCGCCGGGACAGGTGAATGAGCAGTTCTTC	CASSPPGQVNEQFF
.	TRBV6-6	TRBJ2-7	14	.	TGTGCCAGCAGTTACCTCACAGGGTTTAACGAGCAGTACTTC	CASSYLTGFNEQYF
.	TRBV28	TRBJ2-1	16	TRBD1	TGTGCCAGCAGTTCCCTGGACAGGGGGGCCTGGGATGAGCAGTTCTTC	CASSSLDRGAWDEQFF
.	TRBV7-9	TRBJ2-5	13	.	TGTGCCAGCCAGGGGACCCTGGAAGAGACCCAGTACTTC	CASQGTLEETQYF
.	TRBV27	TRBJ1-5	14	TRBD1	TGTGCCAGCAGTGCCAAGGGGGCGGGTCAGCCCCAGCATTTT	CASSAKGAGQPQHF
.	TRBV4-1	TRBJ1-1	14	.	TGCGCCAGCAGCCAAGTTGGGCAGGGGACTGAAGCTTTCTTT	CASSQVGQGTEAFF
.	TRBV7-9	TRBJ1-5	14	.	TGTGCCAGCAGCCCGACGGGGGAGGATCAGCCCCAGCATTTT	CASSPTGEDQPQHF
.	TRBV9	TRBJ2-3	16	TRBD1	TGTGCCAGCAGCCTCGACAGGGGTCCTCCCCCAGATACGCAGTATTTT	CASSLDRGPPPDTQYF
.	TRBV13	TRBJ2-7	15	TRBD1	TGTGCCAGCAGCGCAGCCGGGACAGGGAACTACGAGCAGTACTTC	CASSAAGTGNYEQYF
.	TRBV6-1	TRBJ1-5	17	.	TGTGCCAGCAGTGAAACGCCCGGGGGGCAGAGCAATCAGCCCCAGCATTTT	CASSETPGGQSNQPQHF
.	TRBV5-1	TRBJ2-7	17	TRBD1	TGCGCCAGCAGCCTTCGCCCCGGGACAGAGTTTTCCTACGAGCAGTACTTC	CASSLRPGTEFSYEQYF
.	TRBV11-2	TRBJ1-1	13	TRBD1	TGTGCCAGCAGCGAGGACAGGGACCCTGAAGCTTTCTTT	CASSEDRDPEAFF
.	TRBV5-1	TRBJ2-7	14	TRBD1	TGCGCCAGCAGCTTGAAACAGGGGGACTACGAGCAGTACTTC	CASSLKQGDYEQYF
.	TRBV13	TRBJ2-1	15	.	TGTGCCAGCAGCTTAGGGGAAGGGGAAAAGAATGAGCAGTTCTTC	CASSLGEGEKNEQFF
.	TRBV5-5	TRBJ2-5	15	.	TGTGCCAGCAGCTTGGAGTATAGCTGGCAAGAGACCCAGTACTTC	CASSLEYSWQETQYF
.	TRBV11-2	TRBJ2-2	17	TRBD2	TGTGCCAGCAGCTTCCCTAGCGGGGGGGCCGATACCGGGGAGCTGTTTTTT	CASSFPSGGADTGELFF
.	TRBV19	TRBJ1-1	14	.	TGTGCCAGTAGTTGGACAGATATGAACACTGAAGCTTTCTTT	CASSWTDMNTEAFF
.	TRBV13	TRBJ2-5	13	.	TGTGCCAGCAGCCCAGGTGTAAAAGAGACCCAGTACTTC	CASSPGVKETQYF
.	TRBV13	TRBJ1-1	13	TRBD1	TGTGCCAGCAGCCCCCAGGGGGGCACTGAAGCTTTCTTT	CASSPQGGTEAFF
.	TRBV2	TRBJ2-1	16	TRBD2	TGTGCCAGCAGTGAAGATCTAGCGGGGGGAGGCAATGAGCAGTTCTTC	CASSEDLAGGGNEQFF
.	TRBV5-1	TRBJ1-1	14	.	TGCGCCAGCAGCTTCCGGGGGGAGAACACTGAAGCTTTCTTT	CASSFRGENTEAFF
.	TRBV7-9	TRBJ2-1	15	TRBD1	TGTGCCAGCAGCAATTTACAGGGGGCCTACAATGAGCAGTTCTTC	CASSNLQGAYNEQFF
.	TRBV6-5	TRBJ1-1	15	.	TGTGCCAGCAGTTACTCAGCAGGGGCGGACACTGAAGCTTTCTTT	CASSYSAGADTEAFF
.	TRBV27	TRBJ2-1	17	.	TGTGCCAGCAGTTTCGAGGGGCGCGGGGTCTCCTACAATGAGCAGTTCTTC	CASSFEGRGVSYNEQFF
.	TRBV4-1	TRBJ1-4	15	.	TGCGCCAGCAGCCAAGGGGAGGCAGGTATGGAAAAACTGTTTTTT	CASSQGEAGMEKLFF
.	TRBV7-9	TRBJ1-4	16	.	TGTGCCAGCAGCTGGACGCTTTCGGACAGTGGAGAAAAACTGTTTTTT	CASSWTLSDSGEKLFF
.	TRBV6-5	TRBJ2-7	14	.	TGTGCCAGCAGTCCCCAGGGTATTGGTAACGAGCAGTACTTC	CASSPQGIGNEQYF
.	TRBV19	TRBJ2-7	14	TRBD1	TGTGCCAGCGGTGACAGGGGCTATTCCTACGAGCAGTACTTC	CASGDRGYSYEQYF
once	TRBV9	TRBJ2-1	15	TRBD1	TGTGCCAGCAGCGTTGGGACAGGGGGCTACAATGAGCAGTTCTTC	CASSVGTGGYNEQFF